One T cell receptor beta chain is described in this entry. The entry originates in a study of blood T cells in healthy people across ages. A second about 7 to 12 cycle PCR used barcoded and J-beta primers. MiXCR, run by TCRdb on the 5' RACE reads, gives a single entry per CDR3 protein. The sample lists roughly 720,000 distinct CDR3 sequences; about 48% were seen once. The V gene's germline CDR1 is DFQATT and CDR2 SNEGSKA (reference sequence). The length of the CDR3 is 15 residues. The V gene is TRBV20-1, the J gene TRBJ2-7, with 11 positions matching TRBD2. The J call may not be correct, given that the DNA end is closer to TRBJ2-1. The TCR originated in a man older than 75 in good health. The sequenced sample consisted of blood. The CDR3 loop reads CSARTGASGRKEQFF. Written as DNA, the CDR3 is TGCAGTGCCAGGACGGGGGCTAGCGGGAGGAAGGAGCAGTTCTTC.